This T cell receptor beta chain was captured in a study of T cells expressing NK-cell markers. As for this clonotype: Its target is not known.

From germline, CDR1 is LNHDA and CDR2 SQIVND (reference sequence). The CDR3 is 14 amino acids. General study results and limits: Whether expanded NKG2C+ T cell clones were HCMV-specific remained unclear.

TCRdb re-called the 5' RACE reads; every CDR3 protein appears as one record, without DNA. The sample holds some 460,000 distinct CDR3 sequences. The receptor was isolated from a woman aged 45 to 65 in good health. This chain connects TRBV19 to TRBJ2-5; TCRdb names TRBD1, which stays unverified in the absence of DNA. The sample taken for sequencing was blood T cells: a sorted CD56 or NKG2C T cell subset, CD4+ or CD8+ T cells, or bulk PBMC T cells (not recorded which). The CDR3 loop is CASSIWARQETQYF.